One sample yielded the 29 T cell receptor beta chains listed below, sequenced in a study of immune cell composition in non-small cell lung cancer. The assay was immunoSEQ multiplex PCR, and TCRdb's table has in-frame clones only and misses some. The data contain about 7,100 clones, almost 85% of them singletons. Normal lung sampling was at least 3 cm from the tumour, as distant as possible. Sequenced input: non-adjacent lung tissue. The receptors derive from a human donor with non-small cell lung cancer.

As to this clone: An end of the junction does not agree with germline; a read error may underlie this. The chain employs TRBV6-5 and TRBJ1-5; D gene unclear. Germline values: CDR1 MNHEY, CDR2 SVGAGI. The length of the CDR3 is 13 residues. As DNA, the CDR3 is TGTGCCAGCAAAGACCGAACCCGGTCAGCCCCAGCATTT. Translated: CASKDRTRSAPAF.

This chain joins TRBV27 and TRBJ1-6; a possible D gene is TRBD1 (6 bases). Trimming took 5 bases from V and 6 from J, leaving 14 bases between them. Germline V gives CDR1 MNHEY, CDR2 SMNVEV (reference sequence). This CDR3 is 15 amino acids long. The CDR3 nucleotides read TGTGCCAGCAGTCTACTTACAGGGTCTAATTCACCCCTCCACTTT. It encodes CASSLLTGSNSPLHF.

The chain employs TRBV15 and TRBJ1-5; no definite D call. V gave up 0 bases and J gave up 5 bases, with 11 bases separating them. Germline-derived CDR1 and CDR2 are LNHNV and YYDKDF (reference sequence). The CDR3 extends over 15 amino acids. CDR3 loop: CATSRETREDQPQHF. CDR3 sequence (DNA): TGTGCCACCAGCAGAGAAACCCGTGAGGATCAGCCCCAGCATTTT.

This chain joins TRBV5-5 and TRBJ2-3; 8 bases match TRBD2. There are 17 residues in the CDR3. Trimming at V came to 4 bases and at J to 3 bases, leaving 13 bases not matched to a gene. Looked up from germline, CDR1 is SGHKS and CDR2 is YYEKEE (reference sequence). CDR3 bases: TGTGCCAGCAGCCAACAAATCGGGGGGGGGAGTACAGATACGCAGTATTTT. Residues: CASSQQIGGGSTDTQYF.

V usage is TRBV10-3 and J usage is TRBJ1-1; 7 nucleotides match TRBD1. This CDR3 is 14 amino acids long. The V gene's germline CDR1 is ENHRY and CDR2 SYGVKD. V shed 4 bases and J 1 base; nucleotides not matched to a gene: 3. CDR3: CAISGQGPNTEAFF. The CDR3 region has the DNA TGTGCCATCAGTGGACAGGGACCGAACACTGAAGCTTTCTTT.

CDR3 nucleotide sequence: TGTGCCAGCAGTGGTCAAGAAAAACTGTTTTTT. Protein sequence: CASSGQEKLFF. The chain has TRBV6-1 and TRBJ1-4, with D hard to call. The CDR3 has 11 residues. CDR1 and CDR2 from the germline V gene are MNHNS and SASEGT. V was trimmed by 4 bases and J by 8 bases, leaving 5 bases between them.

Here the CDR3 reads CASSQDQGLARGPRNIQYF. The CDR3 DNA reads as TGCGCCAGCAGCCAAGATCAGGGTCTAGCGAGGGGGCCTAGAAACATTCAGTACTTC. The V call is TRBV4-1, the J call TRBJ2-4; D is perhaps TRBD1 (7 bases). The germline V gene encodes CDR1 MGHRA and CDR2 YSYEKL. Between the trimmed V and J ends, which lost 0 bases and 6 bases, there was a span of 24 bases. This CDR3 comprises 19 residues.

CDR3 coding DNA: TGCGCCAGCAGCTTGGACGACCCGCAACTGAACACTGAAGCTTTCTTT. It codes for CASSLDDPQLNTEAFF. The V call is TRBV5-1, the J call TRBJ1-1; D gene uncertain. Trimming stripped 0 bases from V and 0 bases from J, with 12 bases between. Germline loops: CDR1 SGHRS, CDR2 YFSETQ. The length of the CDR3 is 16 residues. The full variable domain, its missing parts supplied by reference TRBV5-1 and TRBJ1-1, is KAGVTQTPRYLIKTRGQQVTLSCSPISGHRSVSWYQQTPGQGLQFLFEYFSETQRNKGNFPGRFSGRQFSNSRSEMNVSTLELGDSALYLCASSLDDPQLNTEAFFGQGTRLTVV.

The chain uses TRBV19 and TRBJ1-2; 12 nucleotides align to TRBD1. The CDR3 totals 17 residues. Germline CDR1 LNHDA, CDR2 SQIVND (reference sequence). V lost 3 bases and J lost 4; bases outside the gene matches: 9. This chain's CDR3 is CASSIWGQGAQIYGYTF. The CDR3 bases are TGTGCCAGTAGTATCTGGGGACAGGGGGCGCAAATCTATGGCTACACCTTC.

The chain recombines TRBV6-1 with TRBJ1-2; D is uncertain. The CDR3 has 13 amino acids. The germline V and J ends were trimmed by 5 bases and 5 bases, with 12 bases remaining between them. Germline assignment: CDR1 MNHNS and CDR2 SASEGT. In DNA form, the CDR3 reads TGTGCCAGCAGTTCCACCGACACATATGGCTACACCTTC. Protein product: CASSSTDTYGYTF.

In DNA form, the CDR3 reads TGTGCCATCAGTGCGACAGGGGAGAATCAGCCCCAGCATTTT. This sequence encodes CAISATGENQPQHF. The gene calls are TRBV10-3 and TRBJ1-5; the match to TRBD1 covers 8 bases. Germline CDR1 is ENHRY and CDR2 is SYGVKD. The V gene end was trimmed by 4 bases and the J gene end by 4 bases; junction bases not matched to a gene: 3. CDR3 length equals 14 residues.

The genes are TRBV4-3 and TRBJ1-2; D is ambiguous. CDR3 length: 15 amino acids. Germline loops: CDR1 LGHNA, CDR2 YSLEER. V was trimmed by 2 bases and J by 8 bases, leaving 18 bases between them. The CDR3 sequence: CASSQPSAPLAGYTF. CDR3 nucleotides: TGCGCCAGCAGCCAACCTTCGGCCCCCCTGGCCGGCTACACCTTC.

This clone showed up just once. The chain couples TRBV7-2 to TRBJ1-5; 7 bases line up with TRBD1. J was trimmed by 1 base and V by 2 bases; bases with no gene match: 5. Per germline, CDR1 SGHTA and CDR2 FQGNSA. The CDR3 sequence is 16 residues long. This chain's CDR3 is CASSLMQGGSNQPQHF. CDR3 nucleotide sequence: TGTGCCAGCAGCTTAATGCAGGGGGGAAGCAATCAGCCCCAGCATTTT.

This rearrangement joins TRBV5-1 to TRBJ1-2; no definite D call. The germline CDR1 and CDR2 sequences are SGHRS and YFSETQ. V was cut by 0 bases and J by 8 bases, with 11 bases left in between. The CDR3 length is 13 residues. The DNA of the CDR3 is TGCGCCAGCAGCTTGGCCTCAGCAGACGGCTACACCTTC. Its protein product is CASSLASADGYTF. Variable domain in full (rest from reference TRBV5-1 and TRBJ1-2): KAGVTQTPRYLIKTRGQQVTLSCSPISGHRSVSWYQQTPGQGLQFLFEYFSETQRNKGNFPGRFSGRQFSNSRSEMNVSTLELGDSALYLCASSLASADGYTFGSGTRLTVV.

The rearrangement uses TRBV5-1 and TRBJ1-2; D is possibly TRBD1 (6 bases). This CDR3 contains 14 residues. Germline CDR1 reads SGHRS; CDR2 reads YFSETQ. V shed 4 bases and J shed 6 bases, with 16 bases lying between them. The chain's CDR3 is CASSPRGVDHGYTF. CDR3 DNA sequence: TGCGCCAGCAGCCCGAGGGGGGTAGACCATGGCTACACCTTC.

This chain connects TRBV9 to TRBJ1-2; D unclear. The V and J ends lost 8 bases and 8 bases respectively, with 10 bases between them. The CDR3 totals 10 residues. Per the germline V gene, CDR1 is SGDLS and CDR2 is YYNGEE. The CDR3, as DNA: TGTGCCAGGGGGTCTGGCGGCTACACCTTC. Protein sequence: CARGSGGYTF.

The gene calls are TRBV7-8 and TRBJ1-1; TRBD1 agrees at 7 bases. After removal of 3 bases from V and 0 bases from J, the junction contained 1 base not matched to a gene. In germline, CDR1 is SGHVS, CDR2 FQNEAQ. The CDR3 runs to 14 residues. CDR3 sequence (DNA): TGTGCCAGCAGCTTGGGACAGATGAACACTGAAGCTTTCTTT. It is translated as CASSLGQMNTEAFF.

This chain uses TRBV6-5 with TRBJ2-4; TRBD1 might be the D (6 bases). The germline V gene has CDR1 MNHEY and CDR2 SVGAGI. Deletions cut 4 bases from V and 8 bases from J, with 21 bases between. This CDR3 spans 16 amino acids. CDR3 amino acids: CASSFQGIGLMDIQYF. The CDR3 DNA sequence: TGTGCCAGCAGTTTCCAGGGGATAGGCCTGATGGACATTCAGTACTTC.

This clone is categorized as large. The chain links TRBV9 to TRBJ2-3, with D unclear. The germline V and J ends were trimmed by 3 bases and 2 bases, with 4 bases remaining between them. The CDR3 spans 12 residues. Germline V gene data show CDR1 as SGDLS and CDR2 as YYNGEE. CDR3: CASSDITDTQYF. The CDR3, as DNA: TGTGCCAGCAGCGACATCACAGATACGCAGTATTTT.

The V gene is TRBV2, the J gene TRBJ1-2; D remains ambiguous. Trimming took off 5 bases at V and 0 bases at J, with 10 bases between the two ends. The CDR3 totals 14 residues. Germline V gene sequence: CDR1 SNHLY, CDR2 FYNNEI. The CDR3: CASSWAVANYGYTF. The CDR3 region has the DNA TGTGCCAGCAGTTGGGCAGTAGCTAACTATGGCTACACCTTC.

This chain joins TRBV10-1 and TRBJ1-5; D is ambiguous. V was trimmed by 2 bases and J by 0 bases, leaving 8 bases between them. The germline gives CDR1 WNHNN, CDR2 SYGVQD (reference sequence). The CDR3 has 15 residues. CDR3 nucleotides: TGCGCCAGCAGTGAGACAGCTTATAGCAATCAGCCCCAGCATTTT. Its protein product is CASSETAYSNQPQHF.

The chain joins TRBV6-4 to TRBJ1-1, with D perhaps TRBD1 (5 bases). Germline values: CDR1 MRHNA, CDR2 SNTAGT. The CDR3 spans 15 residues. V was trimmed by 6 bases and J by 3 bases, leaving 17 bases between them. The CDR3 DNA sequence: TGTGCCAGCAGCCCGCAGGAGGCAGGGCACACTGAAGCTTTCTTT. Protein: CASSPQEAGHTEAFF.

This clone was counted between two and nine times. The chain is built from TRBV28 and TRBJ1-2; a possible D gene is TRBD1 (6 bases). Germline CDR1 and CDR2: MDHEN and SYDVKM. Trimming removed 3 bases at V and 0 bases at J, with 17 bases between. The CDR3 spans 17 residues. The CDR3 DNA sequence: TGTGCCAGCAGTTTCGAGGACAGCGACTTAGCTAACTATGGCTACACCTTC. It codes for CASSFEDSDLANYGYTF.

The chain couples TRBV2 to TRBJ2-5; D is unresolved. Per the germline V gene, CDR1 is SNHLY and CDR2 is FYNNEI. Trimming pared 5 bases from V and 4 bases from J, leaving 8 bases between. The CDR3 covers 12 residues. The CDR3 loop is CASSYQGETQYF. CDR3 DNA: TGTGCCAGCAGTTACCAAGGAGAGACCCAGTACTTC.

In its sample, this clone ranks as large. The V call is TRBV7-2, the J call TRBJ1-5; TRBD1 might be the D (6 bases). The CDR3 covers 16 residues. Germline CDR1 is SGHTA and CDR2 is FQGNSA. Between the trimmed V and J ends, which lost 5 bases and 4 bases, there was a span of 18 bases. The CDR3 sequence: CASSGTQGLGNQPQHF. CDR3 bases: TGTGCCAGCAGCGGGACGCAGGGGCTGGGAAATCAGCCCCAGCATTTT. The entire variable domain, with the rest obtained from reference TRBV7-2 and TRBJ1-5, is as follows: GAGVSQSPSNKVTEKGKDVELRCDPISGHTALYWYRQSLGQGLEFLIYFQGNSAPDKSGLPSDRFSAERTGGSVSTLTIQRTQQEDSAVYLCASSGTQGLGNQPQHFGDGTRLSIL.

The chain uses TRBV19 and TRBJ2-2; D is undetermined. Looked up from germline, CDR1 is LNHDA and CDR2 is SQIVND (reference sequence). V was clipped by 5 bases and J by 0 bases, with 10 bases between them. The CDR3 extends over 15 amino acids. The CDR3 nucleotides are TGTGCCAGTAGTTTGGAACTCGCGAACACCGGGGAGCTGTTTTTT. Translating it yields CASSLELANTGELFF.

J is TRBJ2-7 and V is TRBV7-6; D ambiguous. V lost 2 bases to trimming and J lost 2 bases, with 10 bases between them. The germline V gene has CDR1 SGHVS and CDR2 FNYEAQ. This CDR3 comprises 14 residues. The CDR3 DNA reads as TGTGCCAGCAGCTTATTTGGGAATACCTACGAGCAGTACTTC. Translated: CASSLFGNTYEQYF. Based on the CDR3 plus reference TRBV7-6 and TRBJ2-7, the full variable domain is GAGVSQSPRYKVTKRGQDVALRCDPISGHVSLYWYRQALGQGPEFLTYFNYEAQQDKSGLPNDRFSAERPEGSISTLTIQRTEQRDSAMYRCASSLFGNTYEQYFGPGTRLTVT.

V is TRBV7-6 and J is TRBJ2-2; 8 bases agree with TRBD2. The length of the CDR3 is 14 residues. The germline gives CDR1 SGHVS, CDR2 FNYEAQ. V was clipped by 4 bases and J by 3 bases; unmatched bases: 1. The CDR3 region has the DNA TGTGCCAGCAGCTCCGGGGGGGACACCGGGGAGCTGTTTTTT. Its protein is CASSSGGDTGELFF. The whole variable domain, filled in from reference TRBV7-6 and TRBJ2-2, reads GAGVSQSPRYKVTKRGQDVALRCDPISGHVSLYWYRQALGQGPEFLTYFNYEAQQDKSGLPNDRFSAERPEGSISTLTIQRTEQRDSAMYRCASSSGGDTGELFFGEGSRLTVL.

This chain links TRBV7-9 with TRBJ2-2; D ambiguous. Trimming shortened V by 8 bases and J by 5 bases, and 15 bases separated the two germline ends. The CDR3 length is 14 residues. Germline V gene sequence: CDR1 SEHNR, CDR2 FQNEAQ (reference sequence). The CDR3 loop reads CASGPYTRTGELFF. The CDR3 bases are TGTGCCAGCGGACCTTACACAAGGACCGGGGAGCTGTTTTTT.